A selection of T cell receptor beta chains follows, all from one sample in a study of shared clonotypes between healthy human individuals. Assay used: immunoSEQ multiplex PCR; TCRdb lists only in-frame clones, some missing. The data show over 2,000,000 clones, 80% to 95% seen once. Sequenced: naive CD8+ T cells from PBMCs. These receptors were collected from a man between 18 and 29 years old in good health. Some clones in this sample may be carry-over from other donors' samples. CDR3s include the opening cysteine and the closing phenylalanine or tryptophan. A D gene is named only where the DNA matches it firmly. Some rows have no size entry. The others give once, few or many, or a class for an expanded clone.

D gene: -
V gene: TRBV4-1
clone size: -
J gene: TRBJ2-3
CDR3 DNA: TGCGCCAGCAGCCCCACCGACGGGGGTCTCACAGATACGCAGTATTTT
CDR3 protein: CASSPTDGGLTDTQYF

D gene: -
V gene: TRBV9
clone size: -
J gene: TRBJ1-1
CDR3 DNA: TGTGCCAGCAGCCCCCTTGGCACCTCAATGGGCACTGAAGCTTTCTTT
CDR3 protein: CASSPLGTSMGTEAFF

D gene: -
V gene: TRBV20-1
clone size: once
J gene: TRBJ2-7
CDR3 DNA: TGCAGTGCTAGAGGGGACGAGCAGTACTTC
CDR3 protein: CSARGDEQYF

D gene: -
V gene: TRBV6-5
clone size: -
J gene: TRBJ1-5
CDR3 DNA: TGTGCCAGCAGTTACTCCGGTGGTGATCAGCCCCAGCATTTT
CDR3 protein: CASSYSGGDQPQHF

D gene: TRBD2
V gene: TRBV27
clone size: once
J gene: TRBJ2-1
CDR3 DNA: TGTGCCAGCAGTTTCGCGGGAGCCTACAATGAGCAGTTCTTC
CDR3 protein: CASSFAGAYNEQFF

D gene: -
V gene: TRBV29-1
clone size: -
J gene: TRBJ1-1
CDR3 DNA: TGCAGCGTTGGGTGGCCCCAACCGTACACTGAAGCTTTCTTT
CDR3 protein: CSVGWPQPYTEAFF

D gene: -
V gene: TRBV6-1
clone size: -
J gene: TRBJ2-7
CDR3 DNA: TGTGCCAGCAGTGGACGGGACCGACCCTACGAGCAGTACTTC
CDR3 protein: CASSGRDRPYEQYF

D gene: -
V gene: TRBV28
clone size: -
J gene: TRBJ2-1
CDR3 DNA: TGTGCCAGCAGATCAACCGGGACTGCGCTTTACAATGAGCAGTTCTTC
CDR3 protein: CASRSTGTALYNEQFF

D gene: TRBD1
V gene: TRBV2
clone size: few
J gene: TRBJ2-7
CDR3 DNA: TGTGCCAGTAGACAGGGATACGAGCAGTACTTC
CDR3 protein: CASRQGYEQYF

D gene: TRBD1
V gene: TRBV27
clone size: -
J gene: TRBJ1-1
CDR3 DNA: TGTGCCAGCAGTTTAGCCTGGGACAGGTACACTGAAGCTTTCTTT
CDR3 protein: CASSLAWDRYTEAFF

D gene: TRBD1
V gene: TRBV7-9
clone size: -
J gene: TRBJ2-1
CDR3 DNA: TGTGCCAGCAGCACCCGGGACAGGGGGTCTAATGAGCAGTTCTTC
CDR3 protein: CASSTRDRGSNEQFF

D gene: -
V gene: TRBV9
clone size: -
J gene: TRBJ2-3
CDR3 DNA: TGTGCCAGCAGCCCCCAGCCCCCAAGGTCAGATACGCAGTATTTT
CDR3 protein: CASSPQPPRSDTQYF

D gene: TRBD1
V gene: TRBV28
clone size: -
J gene: TRBJ2-3
CDR3 DNA: TGTGCCAGCAGTGTGGGACAGTTCACAGATACGCAGTATTTT
CDR3 protein: CASSVGQFTDTQYF

D gene: TRBD2
V gene: TRBV5-1
clone size: -
J gene: TRBJ2-1
CDR3 DNA: TGCGCCAGCAGCCGGGCGCGGGGGGTCGGGAATGAGCAGTTCTTC
CDR3 protein: CASSRARGVGNEQFF

D gene: -
V gene: TRBV7-9
clone size: few
J gene: TRBJ2-3
CDR3 DNA: TGTGCCAGCAGCTTAGTTTTCCCCGGTGATACGCAGTATTTT
CDR3 protein: CASSLVFPGDTQYF

D gene: -
V gene: TRBV10-3
clone size: -
J gene: TRBJ1-1
CDR3 DNA: TGTGCCACGAGACAGATACTGAACACTGAAGCTTTCTTT
CDR3 protein: CATRQILNTEAFF

D gene: TRBD1
V gene: TRBV2
clone size: -
J gene: TRBJ2-2
CDR3 DNA: TGTGCCAGAACCGGGACAGGGATCGGGGAGCTGTTTTTT
CDR3 protein: CARTGTGIGELFF

D gene: -
V gene: TRBV7-3
clone size: once
J gene: TRBJ2-7
CDR3 DNA: TGTGCCAGCAGCTTAGACCGCACTAGTAATCAGTACTTC
CDR3 protein: CASSLDRTSNQYF

D gene: -
V gene: TRBV5-4
clone size: -
J gene: TRBJ2-1
CDR3 DNA: TGTGCCAGCAGCCCCTGGTCGTTCTCCTACAATGAGCAGTTCTTC
CDR3 protein: CASSPWSFSYNEQFF

D gene: -
V gene: TRBV28
clone size: -
J gene: TRBJ1-3
CDR3 DNA: TGTGCCAGCAGTTTCCTCCCGCGCCTCTCTGGAAACACCATATATTTT
CDR3 protein: CASSFLPRLSGNTIYF

D gene: -
V gene: TRBV6-5
clone size: -
J gene: TRBJ1-2
CDR3 DNA: TGTGCCAGCAGTTCGACCCCTGGAGCTGGCTACACCTTC
CDR3 protein: CASSSTPGAGYTF

D gene: TRBD1
V gene: TRBV5-4
clone size: -
J gene: TRBJ1-4
CDR3 DNA: TGTGCCAGCAGCCCGGGTGGGACAGCAAATGAAAAACTGTTTTTT
CDR3 protein: CASSPGGTANEKLFF

D gene: TRBD2
V gene: TRBV13
clone size: -
J gene: TRBJ2-5
CDR3 DNA: TGTGCCAGCAGCAAAGGACTAGCGGGTTCAGAGACCCAGTACTTC
CDR3 protein: CASSKGLAGSETQYF

D gene: TRBD2
V gene: TRBV5-1
clone size: -
J gene: TRBJ2-7
CDR3 DNA: TGCGCCAGCAGCTTGGTCTCCCGGGAGGGCGGCTCCTACGAGCAGTACTTC
CDR3 protein: CASSLVSREGGSYEQYF

D gene: -
V gene: TRBV5-4
clone size: -
J gene: TRBJ2-3
CDR3 DNA: TGTGCCAGCAGCTTGTTTACGCTGGGACCCACAGATACGCAGTATTTT
CDR3 protein: CASSLFTLGPTDTQYF

D gene: -
V gene: TRBV5-1
clone size: -
J gene: TRBJ2-2
CDR3 DNA: TGCGCCAGCCGTCTAACAGGGTCCGGGGAGCTGTTTTTT
CDR3 protein: CASRLTGSGELFF

D gene: -
V gene: TRBV5-6
clone size: -
J gene: TRBJ2-7
CDR3 DNA: TGTGCCAGCAGCCGCGGCGATCGGGAGCAGTACTTC
CDR3 protein: CASSRGDREQYF

D gene: TRBD1
V gene: TRBV7-8
clone size: -
J gene: TRBJ2-2
CDR3 DNA: TGTGCCAGCAGCTCCCGGGACAGCAACACCGGGGAGCTGTTTTTT
CDR3 protein: CASSSRDSNTGELFF

D gene: -
V gene: TRBV7-8
clone size: -
J gene: TRBJ1-4
CDR3 DNA: TGTGCCAGCAGCCAGATAGGGTTTCAGTATGAAAAACTGTTTTTT
CDR3 protein: CASSQIGFQYEKLFF

D gene: TRBD1
V gene: TRBV28
clone size: -
J gene: TRBJ2-7
CDR3 DNA: TGTGCCAGCAGCGCCAACGCTCGGACAGGGGAGCCCTACGAGCAGTACTTC
CDR3 protein: CASSANARTGEPYEQYF

D gene: -
V gene: TRBV7-3
clone size: -
J gene: TRBJ2-7
CDR3 DNA: TGTGCCAGCAGCTTTGGTGGCGGAATGGAGCAGTACTTC
CDR3 protein: CASSFGGGMEQYF

D gene: -
V gene: TRBV4-1
clone size: -
J gene: TRBJ1-4
CDR3 DNA: TGCGCCAGCAGCCAAGTTGCGGGGGAACTGTTTTTT
CDR3 protein: CASSQVAGELFF

D gene: -
V gene: TRBV27
clone size: -
J gene: TRBJ1-1
CDR3 DNA: TGTGCCAGCTTGGGACGGCTGAACACTGAAGCTTTCTTT
CDR3 protein: CASLGRLNTEAFF

D gene: -
V gene: TRBV7-2
clone size: once
J gene: TRBJ2-7
CDR3 DNA: TGTGCCAGCAGCTCCCTTAGCTCCTACGAGCAGTACTTC
CDR3 protein: CASSSLSSYEQYF

D gene: TRBD2
V gene: TRBV30
clone size: -
J gene: TRBJ2-3
CDR3 DNA: TGTGCCTGGAACCAGGGACTAGCGGGAGGTCCTAGCACAGATACGCAGTATTTT
CDR3 protein: CAWNQGLAGGPSTDTQYF

D gene: -
V gene: TRBV9
clone size: -
J gene: TRBJ2-2
CDR3 DNA: TGTGCCAGCACCACCACCGGGAGCGGTGGGGAGCTGTTTTTT
CDR3 protein: CASTTTGSGGELFF

D gene: -
V gene: TRBV19
clone size: -
J gene: TRBJ2-1
CDR3 DNA: TGTGCCAGTAGTATAGTGGAAGGGTTAGGCTACAATGAGCAGTTCTTC
CDR3 protein: CASSIVEGLGYNEQFF

D gene: -
V gene: TRBV9
clone size: -
J gene: TRBJ1-2
CDR3 DNA: TGTGCCAGCAGCGTAGGCGCCCAGGGACTTAACTATGGCTACACCTTC
CDR3 protein: CASSVGAQGLNYGYTF

D gene: -
V gene: TRBV27
clone size: -
J gene: TRBJ2-7
CDR3 DNA: TGTGCCAGCACCGCCCGAACCCGATCGGGTGAGCAGTACTTC
CDR3 protein: CASTARTRSGEQYF

D gene: -
V gene: TRBV7-9
clone size: -
J gene: TRBJ2-1
CDR3 DNA: TGTGCCAGCAGCGCCGCCGCCCTATACAATGAGCAGTTCTTC
CDR3 protein: CASSAAALYNEQFF

D gene: -
V gene: TRBV4-1
clone size: -
J gene: TRBJ2-7
CDR3 DNA: TGCGCCAGCAGGATGACAGAAACCTACGAGCAGTACTTC
CDR3 protein: CASRMTETYEQYF

D gene: TRBD1
V gene: TRBV4-3
clone size: once
J gene: TRBJ2-5
CDR3 DNA: TGCGCCAGCAGCCATGGACAGGGGGGACAAGAGACCCAGTACTTC
CDR3 protein: CASSHGQGGQETQYF

D gene: TRBD1
V gene: TRBV9
clone size: -
J gene: TRBJ1-2
CDR3 DNA: TGTGCCAGCAGCGTCCATCGACAGGGGCTAGCCTATGGCTACACCTTC
CDR3 protein: CASSVHRQGLAYGYTF

D gene: -
V gene: TRBV4-3
clone size: -
J gene: TRBJ2-1
CDR3 DNA: TGCGCCAGCAGCCAAGATACCGCAGATCCCCTCTTCTACAATGAGCAGTTCTTC
CDR3 protein: CASSQDTADPLFYNEQFF

D gene: TRBD1
V gene: TRBV2
clone size: -
J gene: TRBJ2-7
CDR3 DNA: TGTGCCAGCAGTGACGGGACAGGGGAAACGGGAACCTACTACGAGCAGTACTTC
CDR3 protein: CASSDGTGETGTYYEQYF

D gene: TRBD1
V gene: TRBV29-1
clone size: -
J gene: TRBJ2-7
CDR3 DNA: TGCAGCGCTGAAGAACAGGGGGCCCACGAGCAGTACTTC
CDR3 protein: CSAEEQGAHEQYF

D gene: -
V gene: TRBV4-2
clone size: -
J gene: TRBJ2-7
CDR3 DNA: TGTGCCAGCAGCCAATCTGGTGGTTCCTACGAGCAGTACTTC
CDR3 protein: CASSQSGGSYEQYF

D gene: -
V gene: TRBV6-6
clone size: -
J gene: TRBJ1-3
CDR3 DNA: TGTGCCAGCAGTTCAGGGGCTGGAAACACCATATATTTT
CDR3 protein: CASSSGAGNTIYF